The clone carrying this T cell receptor beta chain was detected a few times. Preparation of the TCRbeta library involved a method that used unique molecular identifiers. TCRdb reprocessed the PCR reads via MiXCR and lists one record per CDR3 protein. The repertoire includes under 250,000 distinct CDR3 sequences, 20% to 30% of them detected once, and around 4.8% sits in the top ten. This sample was included in a study of T-cell reconstitution after alpha-beta-depleted transplantation in children. CDR1 and CDR2 from the germline V gene are LNHNV and YYDKDF (reference sequence). V dropped 0 bases and J dropped 4 bases, with 13 bases sitting between them. CDR3 length: 15 amino acids.

The sample here was PBMCs, mostly from graft donor cells, taken 360 days after TCRalphabeta/CD19-depleted stem cell transplant. This sequence was found in a female patient aged 2-9 years who had a stem cell transplant for congenital amegakaryocytic thrombocytopenia, so the T cells may come from the graft donor. The chain recombines TRBV15 with TRBJ2-7; D may be TRBD1 (6 bases). In DNA form, the CDR3 reads TGTGCCACCAGCAGAGAGCCGGACAGTGTTTACGAGCAGTACTTC. Translated, it gives CATSREPDSVYEQYF.